One T cell receptor (beta chain) is described in this entry. This entry belongs to a study of blood T cell repertoires in COVID-19. About the study: Samples of COVID-19 (acute and convalescent) were obtained from the United States, Italy and Spain. Sample material is recorded as cDNA or gDNA derived from T cells, B-cell-depleted T cells, or PBMCs.

There are 11 residues in the CDR3. Per germline, CDR1 MDHEN and CDR2 SYDVKM. Trimming pared 8 bases from V and 0 bases from J, leaving 3 bases between. Under the authors' procedure: The assay estimated nucleated cells by amplifying reference gene primers. The protocol was immunoSEQ multiplex PCR, while the TCRdb copy is restricted to in-frame clones and leaves out a portion. V and J calls and clone size follow that table, whereas D and trimming were derived from the DNA. The sample lists around 100,000 clones; around nine tenths were seen once. V usage is TRBV28 and J usage is TRBJ2-3; D is ambiguous. The sequence came from a human donor in a cohort sampled during active COVID-19. The specimen was peripheral blood. This CDR3 is CASSSTDTQYF. DNA of the CDR3: TGTGCCAGCTCGAGCACAGATACGCAGTATTTT.